A single sample gave rise to the 5 T cell receptor beta chains below, sequenced in a study of identical twins. From the 5' RACE reads, TCRdb called clonotypes with MiXCR, one entry per CDR3 protein. The data hold about 730,000 distinct CDR3 sequences, with around 21% observed a single time. The data also belong to a second study, concerning T cells expressing NK-cell markers.

Material for sequencing was PBMCs. These receptors came from a young woman in good health.

Many counts were recorded for this clonotype. This chain links TRBV5-5 with TRBJ2-7; D call uncertain. The CDR3 has 13 residues. The germline V gene has CDR1 SGHKS and CDR2 YYEKEE (reference sequence). V shed 2 bases and J shed 3 bases, with 9 bases lying between them. The CDR3 spells CASSFSAYYEQYF. The CDR3 coding sequence is TGTGCCAGCAGCTTCAGCGCCTACTACGAGCAGTACTTC.

The chain is built from TRBV5-6 and TRBJ2-5; unclear D gene. The CDR3 has 14 amino acids. CDR1 and CDR2 (germline): SGHDT, YYEEEE. V was pared by 0 bases and J by 5 bases, with 11 bases between. The CDR3 here is CASSLVTPTETQYF. The CDR3 nucleotides are TGTGCCAGCAGCTTGGTGACTCCTACGGAGACCCAGTACTTC.

This chain uses TRBV20-1 with TRBJ1-2; D ambiguous. CDR3 length equals 8 residues. Per the germline V gene, CDR1 is DFQATT and CDR2 is SNEGSKA (reference sequence). Trimming left V 8 bases short and J 6 bases short, with 4 bases between. The CDR3 coding sequence is TGCAGTTCGAATGGCTACACCTTC. Amino acid sequence: CSSNGYTF.

In its sample, this clonotype was seen a few times. V is TRBV12-3 or TRBV12-4 and J is TRBJ2-5; D unclear. The CDR3 sequence is 13 residues long. The V gene lost 3 bases and the J gene lost 6 bases, with 11 bases spanning the gap. The CDR3 DNA follows: TGTGCCAGCAGTTTCTTGGGCTTGAAGACCCAGTACTTC. Its translation is CASSFLGLKTQYF.

The chain combines TRBV5-1 with TRBJ2-1; D is undetermined. With 4 bases removed from V and 3 bases from J, the gap between germline ends came to 8 bases. Germline lookup yields CDR1 SGHRS and CDR2 YFSETQ. The CDR3 contains 13 residues. The CDR3 nucleotides read TGCGCCAGCAGCCCGGGCGACTACAATGAGCAGTTCTTC. It is translated as CASSPGDYNEQFF.